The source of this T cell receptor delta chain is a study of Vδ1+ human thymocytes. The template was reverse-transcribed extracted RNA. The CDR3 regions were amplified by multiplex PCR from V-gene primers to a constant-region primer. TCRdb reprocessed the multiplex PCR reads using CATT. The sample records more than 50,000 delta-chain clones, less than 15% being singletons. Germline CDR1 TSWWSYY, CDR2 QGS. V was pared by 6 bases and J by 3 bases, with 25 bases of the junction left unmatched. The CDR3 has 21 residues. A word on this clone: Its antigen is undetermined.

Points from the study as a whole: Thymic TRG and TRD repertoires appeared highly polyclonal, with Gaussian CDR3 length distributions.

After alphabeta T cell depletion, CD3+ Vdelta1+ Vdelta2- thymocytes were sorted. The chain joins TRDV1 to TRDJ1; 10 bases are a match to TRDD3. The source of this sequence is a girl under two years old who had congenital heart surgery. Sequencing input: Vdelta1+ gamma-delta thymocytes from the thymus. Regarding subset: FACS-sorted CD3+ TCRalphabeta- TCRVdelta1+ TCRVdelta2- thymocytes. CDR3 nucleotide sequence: TGTGCTCTTGGAACCACTTCCTATATGGGACTGGGGGATTACGCATCCGATAAACTCATCTTT. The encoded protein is CALGTTSYMGLGDYASDKLIF.